This T cell receptor beta chain was sequenced in a study of OX40 agonist ivuxolimab in advanced cancers. Across the study: Checkpoint inhibitors had been given previously to 40% of patients. Among those treated, three patients had partial responses, one with hepatocellular carcinoma and two with cutaneous melanoma.

Some clones are missing from TCRdb's copy, which holds only in-frame ones; the method was immunoSEQ multiplex PCR. The table has around 57,000 clones, 84% seen once; the top ten hold 2.4%. As concerns this clone: No antigen is known for it. At one of its ends the junction is not consistent with the germline gene, which may arise from a read error.

This CDR3 region has 10 residues. CDR1 is DFQATT and CDR2 is SNEGSKA in the germline V gene (reference sequence). Systemic immunosuppression or autoimmune disease history was grounds to exclude patients. Study-wide results and caveats: What antigens the expanded peripheral T cells recognized was never established.

The TCR sequence derives from an adult with an advanced solid tumor such as melanoma, head and neck, liver or kidney cancer. V is TRBV20-1 and J is TRBJ1-1; unclear D gene. The sequencing here drew on CD4+ or CD8+ T cells sorted from blood, taken in a trial of the OX40 agonist ivuxolimab. The CDR3 DNA is TGCAGTGCTAGAGAGTTCCACCCAACTTTT. It yields the protein CSAREFHPTF.